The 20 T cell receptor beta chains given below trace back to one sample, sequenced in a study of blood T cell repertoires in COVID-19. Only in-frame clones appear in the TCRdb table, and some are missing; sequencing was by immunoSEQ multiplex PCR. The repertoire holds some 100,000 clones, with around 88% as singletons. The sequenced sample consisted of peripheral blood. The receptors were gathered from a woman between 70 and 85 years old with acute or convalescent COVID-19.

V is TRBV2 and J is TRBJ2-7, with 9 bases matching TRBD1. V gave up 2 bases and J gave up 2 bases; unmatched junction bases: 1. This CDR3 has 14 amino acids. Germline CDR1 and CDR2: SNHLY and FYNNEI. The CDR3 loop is CASSERTGAYEQYF. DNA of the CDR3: TGTGCCAGCAGTGAACGGACAGGGGCCTACGAGCAGTACTTC.

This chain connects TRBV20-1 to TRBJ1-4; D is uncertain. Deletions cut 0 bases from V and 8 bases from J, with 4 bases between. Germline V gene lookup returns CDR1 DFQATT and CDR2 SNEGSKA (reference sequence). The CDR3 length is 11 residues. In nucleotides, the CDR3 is TGCAGTGCTAGAGATCAAGAAAAACTGTTTTTT. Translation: CSARDQEKLFF.

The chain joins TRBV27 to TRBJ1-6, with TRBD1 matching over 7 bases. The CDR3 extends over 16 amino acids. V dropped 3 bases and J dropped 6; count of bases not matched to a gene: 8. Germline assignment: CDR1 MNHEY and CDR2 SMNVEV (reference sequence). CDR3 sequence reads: CASSFFRQGFNSPLHF. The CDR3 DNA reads TGTGCCAGCAGTTTTTTTCGACAGGGCTTTAATTCACCCCTCCACTTT.

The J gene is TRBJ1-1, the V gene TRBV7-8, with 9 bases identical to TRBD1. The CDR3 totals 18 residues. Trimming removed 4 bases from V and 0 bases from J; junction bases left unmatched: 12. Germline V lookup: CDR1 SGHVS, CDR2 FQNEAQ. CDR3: CASSYRPGQGFMNTEAFF. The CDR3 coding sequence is TGTGCCAGCAGCTATAGGCCGGGACAGGGCTTCATGAACACTGAAGCTTTCTTT. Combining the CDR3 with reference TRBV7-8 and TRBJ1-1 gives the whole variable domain GAGVSQSPRYKVAKRGQDVALRCDPISGHVSLFWYQQALGQGPEFLTYFQNEAQLDKSGLPSDRFFAERPEGSVSTLKIQRTQQEDSAVYLCASSYRPGQGFMNTEAFFGQGTRLTVV.

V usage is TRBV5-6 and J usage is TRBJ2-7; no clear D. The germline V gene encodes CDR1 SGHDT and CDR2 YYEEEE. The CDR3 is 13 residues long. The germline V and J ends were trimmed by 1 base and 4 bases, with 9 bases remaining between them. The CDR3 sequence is CASSLPGIYEQYF. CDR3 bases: TGTGCCAGCAGCTTGCCCGGTATATACGAGCAGTACTTC.

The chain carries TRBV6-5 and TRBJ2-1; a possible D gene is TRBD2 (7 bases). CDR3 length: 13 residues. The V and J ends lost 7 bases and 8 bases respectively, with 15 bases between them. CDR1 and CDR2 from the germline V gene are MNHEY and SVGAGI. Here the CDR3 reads CASNRGGAHEQFF. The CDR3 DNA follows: TGTGCCAGCAATAGGGGGGGGGCACATGAGCAGTTCTTC.

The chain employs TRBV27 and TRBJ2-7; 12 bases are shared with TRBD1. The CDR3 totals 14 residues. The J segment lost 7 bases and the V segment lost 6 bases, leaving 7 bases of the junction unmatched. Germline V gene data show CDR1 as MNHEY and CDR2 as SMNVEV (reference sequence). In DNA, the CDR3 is TGTGCCAGCAGCAGTGGGACAGGGGGCCGTGAGCAGTACTTC. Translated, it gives CASSSGTGGREQYF.

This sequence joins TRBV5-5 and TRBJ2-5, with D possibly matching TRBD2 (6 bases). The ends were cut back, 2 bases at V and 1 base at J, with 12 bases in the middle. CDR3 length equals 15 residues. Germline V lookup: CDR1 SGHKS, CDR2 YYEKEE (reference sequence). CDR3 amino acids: CASSFSWDFQETQYF. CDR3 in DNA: TGTGCCAGCAGCTTTTCTTGGGACTTCCAAGAGACCCAGTACTTC.

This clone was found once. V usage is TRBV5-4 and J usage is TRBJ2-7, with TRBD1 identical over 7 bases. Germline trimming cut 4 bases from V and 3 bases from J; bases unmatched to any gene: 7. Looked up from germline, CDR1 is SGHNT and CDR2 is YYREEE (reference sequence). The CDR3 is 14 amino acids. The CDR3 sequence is CASSPHDRVYEQYF. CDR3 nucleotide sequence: TGTGCCAGCAGCCCACACGACAGGGTCTACGAGCAGTACTTC.

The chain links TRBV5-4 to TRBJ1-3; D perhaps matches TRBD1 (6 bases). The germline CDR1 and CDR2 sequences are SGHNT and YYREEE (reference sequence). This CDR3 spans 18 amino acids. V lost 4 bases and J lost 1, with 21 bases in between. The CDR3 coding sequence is TGTGCCAGCAGCCCTAGGGGGGGCGCGGATCTATCTGGAAACACCATATATTTT. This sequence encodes CASSPRGGADLSGNTIYF.

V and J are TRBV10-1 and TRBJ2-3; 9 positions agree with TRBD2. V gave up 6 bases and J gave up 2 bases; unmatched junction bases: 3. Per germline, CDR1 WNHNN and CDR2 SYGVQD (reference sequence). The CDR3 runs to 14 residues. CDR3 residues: CASSASGITDTQYF. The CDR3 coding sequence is TGCGCCAGCAGCGCTAGCGGGATCACAGATACGCAGTATTTT.

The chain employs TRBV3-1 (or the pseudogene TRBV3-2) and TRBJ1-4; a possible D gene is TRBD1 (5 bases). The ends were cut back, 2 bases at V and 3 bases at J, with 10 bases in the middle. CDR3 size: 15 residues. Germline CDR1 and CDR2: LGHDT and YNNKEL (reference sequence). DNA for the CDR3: TGTGCCAGCAGCCAATTTGGGGCCTCTAATGAAAAACTGTTTTTT. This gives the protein CASSQFGASNEKLFF.

The CDR3 reads CASSSTTVSEAFF. The CDR3 DNA is TGTGCCAGCAGCTCAACCACGGTCTCTGAAGCTTTCTTT. The chain uses TRBV7-9 and TRBJ1-1; no firm D call. This CDR3 spans 13 amino acids. Germline V CDR1 and CDR2: SEHNR, FQNEAQ (reference sequence). V lost 4 bases and J 6 bases, leaving 12 bases between the germline ends.

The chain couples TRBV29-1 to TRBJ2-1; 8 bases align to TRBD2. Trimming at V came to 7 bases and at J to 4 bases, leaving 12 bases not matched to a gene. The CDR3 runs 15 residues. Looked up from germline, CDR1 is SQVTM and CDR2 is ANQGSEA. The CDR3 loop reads CSAPRTSPYYNEQFF. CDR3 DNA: TGCAGCGCTCCTCGGACTAGCCCCTATTACAATGAGCAGTTCTTC.

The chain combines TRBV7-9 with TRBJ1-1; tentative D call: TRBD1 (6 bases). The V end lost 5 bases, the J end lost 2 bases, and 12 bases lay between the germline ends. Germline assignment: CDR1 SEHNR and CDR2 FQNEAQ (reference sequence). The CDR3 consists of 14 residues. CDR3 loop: CASSRGQSNTEAFF. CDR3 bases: TGTGCCAGCAGCCGCGGACAGAGTAACACTGAAGCTTTCTTT.

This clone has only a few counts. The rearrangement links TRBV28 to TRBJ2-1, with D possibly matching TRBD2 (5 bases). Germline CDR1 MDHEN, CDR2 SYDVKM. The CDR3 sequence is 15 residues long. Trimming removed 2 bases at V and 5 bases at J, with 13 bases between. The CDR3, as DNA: TGTGCCAGCAGTTTAATCGGGGTTGGGGACAATGAGCAGTTCTTC. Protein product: CASSLIGVGDNEQFF.

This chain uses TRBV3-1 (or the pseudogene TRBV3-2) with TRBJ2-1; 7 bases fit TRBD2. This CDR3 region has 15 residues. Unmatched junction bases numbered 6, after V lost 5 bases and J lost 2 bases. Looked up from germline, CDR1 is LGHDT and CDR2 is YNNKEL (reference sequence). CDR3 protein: CASSLASGTYNEQFF. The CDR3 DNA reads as TGTGCCAGCAGCTTAGCTAGCGGTACCTACAATGAGCAGTTCTTC.

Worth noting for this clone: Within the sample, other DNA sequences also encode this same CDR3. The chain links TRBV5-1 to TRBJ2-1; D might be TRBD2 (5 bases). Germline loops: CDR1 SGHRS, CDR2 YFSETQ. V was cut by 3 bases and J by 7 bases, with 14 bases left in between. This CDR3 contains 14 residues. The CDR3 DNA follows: TGCGCCAGCAGCTCTGGACTGTCCGTTAATGAGCAGTTCTTC. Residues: CASSSGLSVNEQFF.

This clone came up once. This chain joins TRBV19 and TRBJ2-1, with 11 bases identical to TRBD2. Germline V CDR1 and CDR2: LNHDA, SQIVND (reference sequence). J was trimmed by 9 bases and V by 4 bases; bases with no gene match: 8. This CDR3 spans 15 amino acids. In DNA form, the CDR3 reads TGTGCCAGTAGTAGCCCTATAGCGGGAGGGGTTGAGCAGTTCTTC. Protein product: CASSSPIAGGVEQFF.

The CDR3 loop is CASRKGLSGGQPQHF. In DNA, the CDR3 is TGTGCCAGCAGGAAGGGACTGTCGGGAGGTCAGCCCCAGCATTTT. The chain uses TRBV6-5 and TRBJ1-5; TRBD1 is a possible D gene (5 bases). Trimming took 6 bases from V and 6 from J, leaving 18 bases between them. Germline assignment: CDR1 MNHEY and CDR2 SVGAGI. The CDR3 length is 15 residues.